Below, 16 T cell receptor beta chains from the same sample are listed, as sequenced in a study of CD8+ T cells in alopecia areata. cDNA serving as the sequencing template came from extracted, reverse transcribed RNA. Some clones are missing from TCRdb's copy, which holds only in-frame ones; the method was immunoSEQ multiplex PCR. The table includes fewer than 110,000 clones, 84% detected once. Stated treatment: oral pan-JAK inhibitor, 5-10 mg twice daily. The sample was CD8+ T cells sorted from blood, taken at week 24, from a patient treated with tofacitinib. Source of these receptors: a human donor with alopecia areata.

The genes are TRBV7-9 and TRBJ2-7; D may be TRBD1 (5 bases). Germline-derived CDR1 and CDR2 are SEHNR and FQNEAQ (reference sequence). The CDR3 runs 15 residues. Trimming shortened V by 5 bases and J by 0 bases, and 14 bases separated the two germline ends. The DNA of the CDR3 is TGTGCCAGCAGCCACTTACTCGACAGCTCCTACGAGCAGTACTTC. It encodes CASSHLLDSSYEQYF.

The rearrangement links TRBV6-5 to TRBJ2-7; 8 nucleotides match TRBD1. Germline-derived CDR1 and CDR2 are MNHEY and SVGAGI. V shed 2 bases and J 2 bases; nucleotides not matched to a gene: 5. The CDR3 runs 15 residues. Written as DNA, the CDR3 is TGTGCCAGCAGTTACGGACAGGGCGGTCCCTACGAGCAGTACTTC. Translated, it gives CASSYGQGGPYEQYF.

The rearrangement links TRBV6-5 to TRBJ1-1, with D uncertain. Deletions cut 0 bases from V and 1 base from J, with 6 bases between. Per germline, CDR1 MNHEY and CDR2 SVGAGI. The CDR3 sequence is 14 residues long. The DNA of the CDR3 is TGTGCCAGCAGTTACTCAGCAGGGAACACTGAAGCTTTCTTT. Translation: CASSYSAGNTEAFF.

The chain uses TRBV4-3 and TRBJ1-1; no firm D call. V was cut by 0 bases and J by 0 bases, with 11 bases left in between. In germline, CDR1 is LGHNA, CDR2 YSLEER. The CDR3 is 16 amino acids. CDR3 sequence: CASSQDWARMNTEAFF. CDR3 DNA: TGCGCCAGCAGCCAAGATTGGGCAAGAATGAACACTGAAGCTTTCTTT.

The V call is TRBV29-1, the J call TRBJ2-3, with 10 nucleotides matching TRBD2. Germline trimming cut 5 bases from V and 3 bases from J; bases unmatched to any gene: 5. Germline CDR1 SQVTM, CDR2 ANQGSEA. This CDR3 contains 14 residues. The DNA for the CDR3 is TGCAGCGTTCACGGGACTAGCGATACAGATACGCAGTATTTT. Translated: CSVHGTSDTDTQYF.

The chain recombines TRBV30 with TRBJ2-5; tentatively, D is TRBD1 (6 bases). V gave up 4 bases and J gave up 5 bases, with 14 bases separating them. In germline, CDR1 is GTSNPN, CDR2 SVGIG (reference sequence). The CDR3 runs 13 residues. The CDR3 protein is CAWNGRGTETQYF. The DNA of the CDR3 is TGTGCCTGGAACGGCAGGGGTACGGAGACCCAGTACTTC.

V usage is TRBV6-1 and J usage is TRBJ1-5, with D hard to call. The CDR3 spans 11 residues. Germline CDR1 reads MNHNS; CDR2 reads SASEGT. The V end lost 10 bases, the J end lost 7 bases, and 11 bases lay between the germline ends. The CDR3 loop reads CATMGGQPQHF. CDR3 bases: TGTGCCACCATGGGAGGGCAGCCCCAGCATTTT.

This chain uses TRBV27 with TRBJ1-2; TRBD1 is a possible D gene (6 bases). Germline V gene data show CDR1 as MNHEY and CDR2 as SMNVEV (reference sequence). Trimming took 4 bases from V and 6 from J, leaving 12 bases between them. The CDR3 is 13 residues long. For the CDR3, the DNA is TGTGCCAGCAGTTCAAACAGGGACGATGGCTACACCTTC. Its protein product is CASSSNRDDGYTF.

The chain employs TRBV2 and TRBJ2-1, with 8 bases matching TRBD1. The V gene end was trimmed by 6 bases and the J gene end by 6 bases; junction bases not matched to a gene: 10. The CDR3 contains 15 residues. The V gene's germline CDR1 is SNHLY and CDR2 FYNNEI. The CDR3 here is CASRWTGPSRNEQFF. The CDR3 DNA reads as TGTGCCAGCAGATGGACAGGGCCCAGTCGCAATGAGCAGTTCTTC.

The chain carries TRBV4-1 and TRBJ2-7; D assignment may be TRBD1 or TRBD2 (5 bases each). Per the germline V gene, CDR1 is MGHRA and CDR2 is YSYEKL. Trimming cost V 6 bases and J 0 bases, with 12 bases left between them. There are 14 residues in the CDR3. Here the CDR3 reads CASSPGTASYEQYF. In DNA, the CDR3 is TGCGCCAGCAGTCCCGGGACCGCCTCCTACGAGCAGTACTTC.

The rearrangement links TRBV4-1 to TRBJ2-1, with 9 bases lining up with TRBD1. After removal of 6 bases from V and 5 bases from J, the junction contained 14 bases not matched to a gene. Germline CDR1 reads MGHRA; CDR2 reads YSYEKL. The length of the CDR3 is 17 residues. The CDR3 coding sequence is TGCGCCAGCAGTCAATTTCCCGGGACAGGGAGTAACAATGAGCAGTTCTTC. Its protein is CASSQFPGTGSNNEQFF.

The chain recombines TRBV7-3 with TRBJ2-3; TRBD2 is a possible D gene (5 bases). The germline gives CDR1 SGHTA, CDR2 FQGTGA. With 3 bases removed from V and 4 bases from J, the gap between germline ends came to 11 bases. This CDR3 has 14 amino acids. CDR3 region: CASSFGVGADTQYF. CDR3 nucleotides: TGTGCCAGCAGCTTCGGGGTTGGAGCAGATACGCAGTATTTT.

The CDR3 loop reads CASSTNQGIQYF. For the CDR3, the DNA is TGTGCCAGCAGCACCAATCAGGGCATTCAGTACTTC. J is TRBJ2-4 and V is TRBV5-5, with TRBD1 as a possible D gene (5 bases). The CDR3 has 12 amino acids. V lost 4 bases to trimming and J lost 9 bases, with 11 bases between them. Germline V gene lookup returns CDR1 SGHKS and CDR2 YYEKEE (reference sequence).

This clone has just a few counts. V usage is TRBV6-1 and J usage is TRBJ2-4; D may be TRBD1 (5 bases). Trimming stripped 6 bases from V and 0 bases from J, with 12 bases between. The CDR3 loop spans 15 amino acids. In germline, CDR1 is MNHNS, CDR2 SASEGT. CDR3 nucleotides: TGTGCCAGCAGCCCCGACAGAGTAGCCAAAAACATTCAGTACTTC. It encodes CASSPDRVAKNIQYF.

The rearrangement joins TRBV4-3 to TRBJ1-6; TRBD1 matches at 7 bases. Trimming at V came to 0 bases and at J to 10 bases, leaving 3 bases not matched to a gene. Germline CDR1 LGHNA, CDR2 YSLEER. This CDR3 has 14 residues. In DNA form, the CDR3 reads TGCGCCAGCAGCCAAGACAGGGGGGGGTCACCCCTCCACTTT. Residues: CASSQDRGGSPLHF.

The chain has TRBV7-2 and TRBJ2-4; D unresolved. V lost 6 bases to trimming and J lost 0 bases, with 12 bases between them. The CDR3 contains 15 residues. CDR1 and CDR2 (germline): SGHTA, FQGNSA. CDR3 residues: CASSVIPLAKNIQYF. The CDR3 DNA follows: TGTGCCAGCAGTGTTATACCCCTAGCCAAAAACATTCAGTACTTC.